Listed below are T cell receptor beta chains from one sample, sequenced in a study of patients and donors after allogeneic stem cell transplantation. TCRdb analysed the RT-PCR reads with MiXCR anew, one entry per CDR3 protein. The top ten hold 25% to 30% of the sample, which has approximately 170,000 distinct CDR3 sequences, about a quarter seen once. The source material was blood, either unsorted or a sorted T cell fraction (not recorded which). The source is a human donor who was either an allogeneic HSCT recipient or a stem cell or donor lymphocyte infusion donor (not recorded which). It is not recorded whose cells these are; they may come from a transplant donor. Each CDR3 is given with its conserved first and last residue. The D gene is left open where the match is weak. Clone size is given for some rows only: seen once, a few or many times, or a class if the clone is expanded.

clone_size j_call cdr3_length d_call v_call cdr3_aa cdr3_nt
few TRBJ1-5 15 NA TRBV7-2 CASSPGRGGYQPQHF TGTGCCAGCAGTCCCGGCAGGGGTGGATACCAGCCCCAGCATTTT
NA TRBJ2-3 16 NA TRBV9 CASSVSPGPSTDTQYF TGTGCCAGCAGCGTTTCTCCCGGGCCAAGCACAGATACGCAGTATTTT
few TRBJ1-4 16 NA TRBV5-1 CASSLERGGRKEKLFF TGCGCCAGCAGCTTGGAAAGGGGTGGAAGGAAAGAAAAACTGTTTTTT
once TRBJ2-5 13 NA TRBV29-1 CSVEPSAQETQYF TGCAGCGTTGAACCGTCGGCCCAAGAGACCCAGTACTTC
NA TRBJ2-3 14 TRBD2 TRBV5-1 CASSPASGGDTQYF TGCGCCAGCTCTCCGGCCAGCGGGGGAGATACGCAGTATTTT
NA TRBJ2-5 11 NA TRBV6-2/TRBV6-3 CASTQQETQYF TGTGCCAGCACGCAGCAAGAGACCCAGTACTTC
few TRBJ2-3 16 TRBD2 TRBV7-2 CASSSGLAGSTDTQYF TGTGCCAGCAGTTCCGGACTAGCGGGAAGCACAGATACGCAGTATTTT
NA TRBJ2-1 15 NA TRBV7-9 CASSPTATPVNEQFF TGTGCCAGCAGCCCCACGGCAACCCCGGTGAATGAGCAGTTCTTC
many TRBJ1-2 16 NA TRBV3-1 CASSRVGQADDYGYTF TGTGCCAGCAGCCGAGTGGGACAAGCGGACGACTATGGCTACACCTTC
few TRBJ1-3 14 NA TRBV20-1 CSAREQASGNTIYF TGCAGTGCTAGAGAGCAGGCCTCTGGAAACACCATATATTTT
NA TRBJ2-7 13 TRBD1 TRBV29-1 CSVEGQGDYEQYF TGCAGCGTTGAGGGACAGGGGGACTACGAGCAGTACTTC
few TRBJ1-1 11 NA TRBV20-1 CSANLYTEAFF TGCAGTGCTAATTTATACACTGAAGCTTTCTTT
NA TRBJ1-5 16 TRBD1 TRBV10-1 CASSELGQGAGKPQHF TGCGCCAGCAGTGAGTTGGGACAGGGGGCCGGGAAGCCCCAGCATTTT
NA TRBJ1-2 11 NA TRBV20-1 CSAIAGNGYTF TGCAGTGCTATAGCGGGGAATGGCTACACCTTC
NA TRBJ2-3 14 NA TRBV10-3 CAIMIDRSTDTQYF TGTGCCATCATGATAGACAGGAGCACAGATACGCAGTATTTT
few TRBJ1-2 15 NA TRBV14 CASSQAGQLNYGYTF TGTGCCAGCAGCCAAGCCGGACAGCTTAACTATGGCTACACCTTC
NA TRBJ2-1 13 NA TRBV29-1 CSVGDKPYNEQFF TGCAGCGTTGGGGACAAGCCCTACAATGAGCAGTTCTTC
once TRBJ2-7 14 NA TRBV20-1 CSAGSSESSYEQYF TGCAGTGCTGGCTCTAGCGAGAGCTCCTACGAGCAGTACTTC
NA TRBJ2-7 15 TRBD2 TRBV12-5 CASGVTSGPSYEQYF TGTGCTAGTGGTGTGACTAGCGGACCCTCCTACGAGCAGTACTTC
few TRBJ1-1 13 NA TRBV6-2/TRBV6-3 CASSYSMGLGAFF TGTGCCAGCAGTTACTCGATGGGCCTGGGAGCTTTCTTT
NA TRBJ2-1 12 NA TRBV7-9 CASSLTYNEQFF TGTGCCAGCAGCTTAACTTACAATGAGCAGTTCTTC
few TRBJ2-7 14 TRBD2 TRBV9 CASSAGLVHYEQYF TGTGCCAGCAGCGCGGGACTAGTTCATTACGAGCAGTACTTC
many TRBJ2-7 12 NA TRBV29-1 CSVARGTHEQYF TGCAGCGTCGCCCGAGGGACCCACGAGCAGTACTTC
NA TRBJ1-2 17 NA TRBV5-1 CASSSGTAGFSNYGYTF TGCGCCAGCAGCTCCGGGACTGCCGGGTTTTCTAACTATGGCTACACCTTC
NA TRBJ2-7 13 NA TRBV20-1 CSARVWTDYEQYF TGCAGTGCTAGAGTCTGGACTGACTACGAGCAGTACTTC
NA TRBJ2-1 16 TRBD2 TRBV4-1 CASSQTSGGTDNEQFF TGCGCCAGCAGCCAAACTAGCGGGGGGACCGACAATGAGCAGTTCTTC
once TRBJ2-2 16 NA TRBV12-3/TRBV12-4 CATSPSGGIPTGELFF TGTGCCACCAGCCCCTCCGGGGGAATTCCCACCGGGGAGCTGTTTTTT
many TRBJ1-6 11 NA TRBV12-3/TRBV12-4 CASTSRGSLHF TGTGCCAGCACCTCAAGGGGGTCCCTCCACTTT
NA TRBJ2-4 18 NA TRBV7-9 CASSLLGTPDRAKNIQYF TGTGCCAGCAGCTTACTCGGGACACCAGATCGAGCCAAAAACATTCAGTACTTC
many TRBJ1-2 12 NA TRBV5-1 CASSKGTDGYTF TGCGCCAGCAGCAAGGGGACGGATGGCTACACCTTC
few TRBJ2-7 16 TRBD2 TRBV27 CASSLSAGTRSYEQYF TGTGCCAGCAGTTTATCGGCTGGGACTAGATCCTACGAGCAGTACTTC
NA TRBJ2-3 18 TRBD1 TRBV12-3/TRBV12-4 CASSLRDRGYYRTDTQYF TGTGCCAGCAGTTTAAGGGACAGGGGATACTACCGCACAGATACGCAGTATTTT
few TRBJ2-7 12 NA TRBV29-1 CSVLGGTYEQYF TGCAGCGTTCTCGGTGGGACCTACGAGCAGTACTTC
NA TRBJ1-5 15 TRBD1 TRBV18 CASSMTGNSNQPQHF TGTGCCAGCTCAATGACAGGGAATAGCAATCAGCCCCAGCATTTT
NA TRBJ2-5 17 TRBD2 TRBV4-2 CASSQGGASGWTETQYF TGTGCCAGCAGCCAAGGGGGGGCTAGCGGGTGGACAGAGACCCAGTACTTC
NA TRBJ2-7 18 TRBD1 TRBV29-1 CSVEDRGTGHTSSYEQYF TGCAGCGTTGAAGATCGGGGGACAGGGCATACTAGCTCCTACGAGCAGTACTTC
NA TRBJ2-7 15 NA TRBV6-5 CASSYSPGGTYEQYF TGTGCCAGCAGTTACTCTCCAGGCGGGACGTACGAGCAGTACTTC
NA TRBJ2-1 14 NA TRBV12-3/TRBV12-4 CASRPSTNYNEQFF TGTGCCAGCAGGCCGTCGACAAATTACAATGAGCAGTTCTTC
few TRBJ1-5 13 NA TRBV24-1 CATPKLGYQPQHF TGTGCCACCCCCAAGTTGGGTTATCAGCCCCAGCATTTT
NA TRBJ2-3 14 NA TRBV19 CATSKGLFTDTQYF TGTGCCACTTCAAAGGGACTTTTCACAGATACGCAGTATTTT
NA TRBJ1-1 16 NA TRBV12-3/TRBV12-4 CASSFSVYRNDTEAFF TGTGCCAGCAGTTTCTCCGTTTACAGAAACGACACTGAAGCTTTCTTT
few TRBJ2-7 14 NA TRBV10-3 CAISESRQSYEQYF TGTGCCATCAGTGAGTCGAGGCAGAGCTACGAGCAGTACTTC
few TRBJ1-5 16 NA TRBV27 CASSFLGGLSNQPQHF TGTGCCAGCAGTTTTTTAGGAGGGTTGAGCAATCAGCCCCAGCATTTT
NA TRBJ2-1 15 NA TRBV2 CASSEASDQVNEQFF TGTGCCAGCAGTGAAGCGTCCGATCAGGTCAATGAGCAGTTCTTC
NA TRBJ1-1 13 NA TRBV10-3 CAITPGDSTEAFF TGTGCCATCACCCCAGGGGATTCCACTGAAGCTTTCTTT
NA TRBJ2-3 14 NA TRBV12-3/TRBV12-4 CASSTSGNTDTQYF TGTGCCAGCAGCACGAGCGGAAACACAGATACGCAGTATTTT